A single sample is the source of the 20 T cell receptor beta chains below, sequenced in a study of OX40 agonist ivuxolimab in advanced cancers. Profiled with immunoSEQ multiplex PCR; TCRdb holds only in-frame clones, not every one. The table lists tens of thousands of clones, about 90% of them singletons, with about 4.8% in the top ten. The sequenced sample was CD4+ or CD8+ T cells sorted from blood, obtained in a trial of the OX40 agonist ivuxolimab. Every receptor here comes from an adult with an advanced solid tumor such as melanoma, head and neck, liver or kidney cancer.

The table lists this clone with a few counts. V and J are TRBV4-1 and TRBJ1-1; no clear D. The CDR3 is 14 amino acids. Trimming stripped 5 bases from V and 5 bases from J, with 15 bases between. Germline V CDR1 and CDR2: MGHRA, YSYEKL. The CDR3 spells CASSSSKARTEAFF. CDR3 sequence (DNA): TGCGCCAGCAGCTCCAGTAAGGCGAGAACTGAAGCTTTCTTT.

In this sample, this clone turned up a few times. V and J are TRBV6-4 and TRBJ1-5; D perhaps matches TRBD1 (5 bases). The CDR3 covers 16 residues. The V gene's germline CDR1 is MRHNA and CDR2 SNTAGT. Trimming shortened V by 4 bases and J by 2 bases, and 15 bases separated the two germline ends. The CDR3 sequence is CASSVAQGLGNQPQHF. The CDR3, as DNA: TGTGCCAGCAGTGTAGCCCAGGGCCTCGGCAATCAGCCCCAGCATTTT.

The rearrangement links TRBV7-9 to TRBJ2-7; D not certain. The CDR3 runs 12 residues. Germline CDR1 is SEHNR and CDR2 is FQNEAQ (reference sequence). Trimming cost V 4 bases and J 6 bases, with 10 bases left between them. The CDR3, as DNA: TGTGCCAGCAGCTCGTCTTTAGTCGAGCAGTACTTC. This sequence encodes CASSSSLVEQYF.

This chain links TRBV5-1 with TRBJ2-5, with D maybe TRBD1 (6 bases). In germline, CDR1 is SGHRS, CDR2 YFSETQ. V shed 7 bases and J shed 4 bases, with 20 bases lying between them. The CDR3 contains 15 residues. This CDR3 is CASYSGGAPRETQYF. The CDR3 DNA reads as TGCGCCAGCTACTCTGGGGGCGCCCCACGAGAGACCCAGTACTTC. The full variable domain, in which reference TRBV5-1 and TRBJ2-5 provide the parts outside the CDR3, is KAGVTQTPRYLIKTRGQQVTLSCSPISGHRSVSWYQQTPGQGLQFLFEYFSETQRNKGNFPGRFSGRQFSNSRSEMNVSTLELGDSALYLCASYSGGAPRETQYFGPGTRLLVL.

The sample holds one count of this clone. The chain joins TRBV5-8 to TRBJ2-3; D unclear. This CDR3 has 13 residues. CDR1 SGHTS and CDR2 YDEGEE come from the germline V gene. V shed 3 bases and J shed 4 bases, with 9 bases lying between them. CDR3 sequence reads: CASSSPMADTQYF. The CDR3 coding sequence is TGTGCCAGCAGCTCCCCTATGGCAGATACGCAGTATTTT.

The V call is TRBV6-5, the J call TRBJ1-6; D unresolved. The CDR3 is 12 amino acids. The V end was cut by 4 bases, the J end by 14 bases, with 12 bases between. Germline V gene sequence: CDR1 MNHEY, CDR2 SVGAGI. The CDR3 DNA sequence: TGTGCCAGCAGTTCCGTCGGGGTTGCCCTCCACTTT. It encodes CASSSVGVALHF.

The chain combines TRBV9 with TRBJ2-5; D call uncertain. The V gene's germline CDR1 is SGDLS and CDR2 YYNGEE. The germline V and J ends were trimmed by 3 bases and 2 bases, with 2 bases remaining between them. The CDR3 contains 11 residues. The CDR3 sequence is CASSGQETQYF. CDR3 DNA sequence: TGTGCCAGCAGCGGACAAGAGACCCAGTACTTC. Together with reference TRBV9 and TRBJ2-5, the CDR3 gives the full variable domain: DSGVTQTPKHLITATGQRVTLRCSPRSGDLSVYWYQQSLDQGLQFLIQYYNGEERAKGNILERFSAQQFPDLHSELNLSSLELGDSALYFCASSGQETQYFGPGTRLLVL.

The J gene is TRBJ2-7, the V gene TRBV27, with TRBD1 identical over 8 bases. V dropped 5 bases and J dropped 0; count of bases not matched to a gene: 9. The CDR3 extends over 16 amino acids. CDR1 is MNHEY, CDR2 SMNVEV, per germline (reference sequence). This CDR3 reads CASSTYRQGSSYEQYF. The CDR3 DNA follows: TGTGCCAGCAGTACATACAGACAGGGGTCCTCCTACGAGCAGTACTTC.

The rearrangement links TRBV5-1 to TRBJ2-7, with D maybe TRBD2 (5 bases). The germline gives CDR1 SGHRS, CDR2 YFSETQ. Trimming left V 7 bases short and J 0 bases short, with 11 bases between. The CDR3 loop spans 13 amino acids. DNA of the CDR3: TGCGCCAGCGGCGAGGGCGGCTCCTACGAGCAGTACTTC. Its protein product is CASGEGGSYEQYF.

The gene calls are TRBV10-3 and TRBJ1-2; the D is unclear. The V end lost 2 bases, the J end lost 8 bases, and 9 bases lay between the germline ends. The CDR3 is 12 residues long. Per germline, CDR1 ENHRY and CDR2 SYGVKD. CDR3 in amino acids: CAISETGGGYTF. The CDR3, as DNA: TGTGCCATCAGTGAGACCGGCGGGGGCTACACCTTC.

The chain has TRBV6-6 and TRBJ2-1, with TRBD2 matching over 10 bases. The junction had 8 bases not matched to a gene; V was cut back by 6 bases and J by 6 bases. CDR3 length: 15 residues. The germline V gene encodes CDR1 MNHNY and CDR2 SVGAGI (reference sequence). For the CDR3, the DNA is TGTGCCAGCAGCCTCCTAGCGGGAGCGGGCAATGAGCAGTTCTTC. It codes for CASSLLAGAGNEQFF.

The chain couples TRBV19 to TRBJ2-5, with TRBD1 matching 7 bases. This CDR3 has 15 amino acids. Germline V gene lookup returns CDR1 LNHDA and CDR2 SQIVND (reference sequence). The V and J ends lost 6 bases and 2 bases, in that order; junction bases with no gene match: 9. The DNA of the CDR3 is TGTGCCAGTAGAGTTGAGGGGGCCTCTCAAGAGACCCAGTACTTC. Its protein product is CASRVEGASQETQYF.

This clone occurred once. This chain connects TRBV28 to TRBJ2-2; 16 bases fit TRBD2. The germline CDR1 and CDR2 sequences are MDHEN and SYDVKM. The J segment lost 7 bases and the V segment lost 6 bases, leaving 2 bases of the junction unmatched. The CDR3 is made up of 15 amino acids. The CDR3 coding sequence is TGTGCCAGCAGGGGACTAGCGGGAGGGATCGGGGAGCTGTTTTTT. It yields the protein CASRGLAGGIGELFF.

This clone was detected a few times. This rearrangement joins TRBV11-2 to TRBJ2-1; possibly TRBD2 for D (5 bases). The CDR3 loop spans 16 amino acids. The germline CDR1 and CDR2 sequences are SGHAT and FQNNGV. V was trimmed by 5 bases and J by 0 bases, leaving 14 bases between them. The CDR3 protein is CASSPSAGNSYNEQFF. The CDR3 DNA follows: TGTGCCAGCAGCCCATCTGCCGGGAACTCCTACAATGAGCAGTTCTTC. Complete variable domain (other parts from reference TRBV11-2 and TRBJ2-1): EAGVAQSPRYKIIEKRQSVAFWCNPISGHATLYWYQQILGQGPKLLIQFQNNGVVDDSQLPKDRFSAERLKGVDSTLKIQPAKLEDSAVYLCASSPSAGNSYNEQFFGPGTRLTVL.

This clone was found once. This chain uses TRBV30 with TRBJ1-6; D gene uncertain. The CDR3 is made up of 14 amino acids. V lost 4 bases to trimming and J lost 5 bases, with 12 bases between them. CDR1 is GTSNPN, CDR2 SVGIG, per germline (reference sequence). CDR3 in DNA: TGTGCCTGGAAACAAAGGACGGATAATTCACCCCTCCACTTT. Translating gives CAWKQRTDNSPLHF.

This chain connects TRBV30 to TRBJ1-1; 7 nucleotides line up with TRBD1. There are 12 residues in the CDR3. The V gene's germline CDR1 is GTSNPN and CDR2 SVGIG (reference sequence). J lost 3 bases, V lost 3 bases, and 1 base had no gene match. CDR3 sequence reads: CAWSQGDTEAFF. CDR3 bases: TGTGCCTGGAGCCAGGGGGACACTGAAGCTTTCTTT.

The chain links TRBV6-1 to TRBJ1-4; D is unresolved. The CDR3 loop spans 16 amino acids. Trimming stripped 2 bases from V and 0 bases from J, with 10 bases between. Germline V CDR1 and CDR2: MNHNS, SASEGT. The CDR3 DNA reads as TGTGCCAGCAGTGAAAGTTGGGGAGCAACTAATGAAAAACTGTTTTTT. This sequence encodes CASSESWGATNEKLFF.

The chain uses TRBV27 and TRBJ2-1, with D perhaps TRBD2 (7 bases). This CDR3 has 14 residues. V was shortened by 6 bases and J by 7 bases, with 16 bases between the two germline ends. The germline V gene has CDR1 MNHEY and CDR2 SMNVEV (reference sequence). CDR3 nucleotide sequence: TGTGCCAGCAGCCGGGGGGCGGGGCGGAATGAGCAGTTCTTC. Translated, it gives CASSRGAGRNEQFF.

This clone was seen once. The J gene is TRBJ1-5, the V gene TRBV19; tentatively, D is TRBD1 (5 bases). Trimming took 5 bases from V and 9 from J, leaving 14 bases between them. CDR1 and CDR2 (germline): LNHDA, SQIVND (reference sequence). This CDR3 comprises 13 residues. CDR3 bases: TGTGCCAGTAGTTCGGACATTCAAGGGCCCCAGCATTTT. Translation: CASSSDIQGPQHF.

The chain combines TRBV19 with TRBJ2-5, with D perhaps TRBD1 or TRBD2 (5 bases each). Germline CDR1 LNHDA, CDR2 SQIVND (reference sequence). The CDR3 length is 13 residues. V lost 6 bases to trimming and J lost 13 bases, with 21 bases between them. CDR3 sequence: CASSLPSGTELYF. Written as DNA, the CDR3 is TGTGCCAGTAGCCTACCATCCGGGACCGAACTGTACTTC.